A single sample gave rise to the 31 T cell receptor beta chains below, sequenced in a study of cytomegalovirus exposure and HLA in healthy donors. TCRdb keeps only in-frame clones here, not all; method: immunoSEQ multiplex PCR. The data contain roughly 90,000 clones, 85% to 95% of them seen just once; the ten biggest clones take up 1.1%. The sample consisted of PBMCs. The receptors originated from a woman aged 25 to 39 in good health and CMV-seropositive.

This clone has a handful of counts. V and J are TRBV28 and TRBJ1-5; D gene unclear. The CDR3 loop spans 13 amino acids. Germline assignment: CDR1 MDHEN and CDR2 SYDVKM. V was pared by 2 bases and J by 6 bases, with 8 bases between. The CDR3 loop is CASSLHRGQPQHF. In nucleotides, the CDR3 is TGTGCCAGCAGTTTACACCGAGGTCAGCCCCAGCATTTT.

The genes are TRBV6-6 and TRBJ2-1; 9 bases map to TRBD1. Germline CDR1 MNHNY, CDR2 SVGAGI (reference sequence). V lost 7 bases and J lost 7; bases outside the gene matches: 8. The CDR3 covers 14 residues. For the CDR3, the DNA is TGTGCCAGCAACTTACAGGGGGCACCGAATGAGCAGTTCTTC. Translating it yields CASNLQGAPNEQFF.

The chain carries TRBV19 and TRBJ1-2; D unclear. This CDR3 spans 12 amino acids. The germline CDR1 and CDR2 sequences are LNHDA and SQIVND (reference sequence). Written as DNA, the CDR3 is TGTGCGACACAGCTTTCTAACTATGGCTACACCTTC. It yields the protein CATQLSNYGYTF.

This chain joins TRBV5-1 and TRBJ2-1; 12 bases agree with TRBD1. The CDR3 is 16 amino acids. Germline values: CDR1 SGHRS, CDR2 YFSETQ. The V gene end was trimmed by 4 bases and the J gene end by 6 bases; junction bases not matched to a gene: 8. CDR3 protein: CASSGGTGGLGNEQFF. The CDR3 coding sequence is TGCGCCAGCAGCGGGGGGACAGGGGGCTTGGGCAATGAGCAGTTCTTC.

The rearrangement uses TRBV28 and TRBJ1-5, with D unclear. This CDR3 is 14 amino acids long. Germline V gene data show CDR1 as MDHEN and CDR2 as SYDVKM. V was trimmed by 7 bases and J by 7 bases, leaving 17 bases between them. CDR3 sequence (DNA): TGTGCCAGCACAAGACTTCTAGCGGGCCAGCCCCAGCATTTT. It codes for CASTRLLAGQPQHF. The variable domain in full, with the rest retrieved from reference TRBV28 and TRBJ1-5, is DVKVTQSSRYLVKRTGEKVFLECVQDMDHENMFWYRQDPGLGLRLIYFSYDVKMKEKGDIPEGYSVSREKKERFSLILESASTNQTSMYLCASTRLLAGQPQHFGDGTRLSIL.

The chain recombines TRBV28 with TRBJ2-7, with D maybe TRBD1 (6 bases). The V gene's germline CDR1 is MDHEN and CDR2 SYDVKM. Trimming took 4 bases from V and 2 from J, leaving 6 bases between them. The CDR3 extends over 12 amino acids. CDR3 region: CASSYRAYEQYF. The DNA of the CDR3 is TGTGCCAGCAGTTACAGGGCCTACGAGCAGTACTTC.

The CDR3 DNA follows: TGTGCCAGCAGTCAACCGGACAGTCATGGCTACACCTTC. Its protein product is CASSQPDSHGYTF. The chain joins TRBV28 to TRBJ1-2; TRBD1 might be the D (6 bases). The V end lost 5 bases, the J end lost 6 bases, and 13 bases lay between the germline ends. The CDR3 runs 13 residues. Germline V gene lookup returns CDR1 MDHEN and CDR2 SYDVKM.

The chain has TRBV30 and TRBJ1-2; the D gene is possibly TRBD1 (5 bases). The CDR3 has 16 amino acids. Germline loops: CDR1 GTSNPN, CDR2 SVGIG (reference sequence). The V gene lost 2 bases and the J gene lost 4 bases, with 20 bases spanning the gap. The CDR3 spells CAWSPGGGRDRYGYTF. The CDR3 region has the DNA TGTGCCTGGAGTCCTGGGGGGGGTCGGGATCGCTATGGCTACACCTTC.

The chain joins TRBV28 to TRBJ2-1; 11 positions agree with TRBD2. V was clipped by 10 bases and J by 2 bases; unmatched bases: 4. Germline CDR1 and CDR2: MDHEN and SYDVKM. The length of the CDR3 is 14 residues. In nucleotides, the CDR3 is TGTGCCACTCTAGCGGGAGGCGCCTACAATGAGCAGTTCTTC. Its protein is CATLAGGAYNEQFF.

J is TRBJ2-5 and V is TRBV28, with TRBD2 matching over 14 bases. In germline, CDR1 is MDHEN, CDR2 SYDVKM. The junction had 0 bases not matched to a gene; V was cut back by 5 bases and J by 1 base. The CDR3 extends over 15 amino acids. CDR3 sequence: CASSGTSGGQETQYF. In nucleotides, the CDR3 is TGTGCCAGCAGTGGGACTAGCGGGGGCCAAGAGACCCAGTACTTC.

The chain carries TRBV18 and TRBJ1-2, with 8 bases that match TRBD1. Unmatched junction bases numbered 4, after V lost 3 bases and J lost 1 base. The germline CDR1 and CDR2 sequences are KGHSH and LQKENI. This CDR3 spans 15 amino acids. The CDR3: CASSPTGGDNYGYTF. DNA of the CDR3: TGTGCCAGCTCACCCACAGGGGGGGATAACTATGGCTACACCTTC.

The J gene is TRBJ2-3, the V gene TRBV19; TRBD2 might be the D (6 bases). The CDR3 extends over 13 amino acids. Germline V CDR1 and CDR2: LNHDA, SQIVND (reference sequence). V shed 7 bases and J shed 5 bases, with 13 bases lying between them. DNA of the CDR3: TGTGCCAGTACCAGGTGGGGGGAAGATACGCAGTATTTT. This sequence encodes CASTRWGEDTQYF.

The gene calls are TRBV18 and TRBJ2-7; 9 positions agree with TRBD1. This CDR3 contains 15 residues. Trimming removed 3 bases from V and 2 bases from J; junction bases left unmatched: 5. Per germline, CDR1 KGHSH and CDR2 LQKENI. The CDR3 bases are TGTGCCAGCTCACCCTCACAGGGGGCTGCCTACGAGCAGTACTTC. Translated, it gives CASSPSQGAAYEQYF.

This clone was counted only a few times. The chain links TRBV19 to TRBJ1-3, with D unclear. This CDR3 comprises 15 residues. Per germline, CDR1 LNHDA and CDR2 SQIVND (reference sequence). V lost 3 bases, J lost 0 bases, and 9 bases lay in between. DNA of the CDR3: TGTGCCAGTAGTATTGATAGGAGCTCTGGAAACACCATATATTTT. Its protein is CASSIDRSSGNTIYF.

J is TRBJ1-1 and V is TRBV27; maybe TRBD1 (5 bases). CDR1 is MNHEY, CDR2 SMNVEV, per germline (reference sequence). The CDR3 is 14 amino acids. The V and J ends lost 6 bases and 4 bases respectively, with 15 bases between them. The CDR3 DNA follows: TGTGCCAGCAGCCCGTTAGACAGCGTCACTGAAGCTTTCTTT. Its protein product is CASSPLDSVTEAFF.

The genes are TRBV7-9 and TRBJ2-1; D perhaps matches TRBD2 (7 bases). Trimming left V 5 bases short and J 7 bases short, with 21 bases between. There are 16 residues in the CDR3. Per the germline V gene, CDR1 is SEHNR and CDR2 is FQNEAQ (reference sequence). The CDR3 spells CASSPPGGRDGNEQFF. CDR3 DNA sequence: TGTGCCAGCAGCCCCCCCGGGGGGCGGGACGGGAATGAGCAGTTCTTC.

V usage is TRBV28 and J usage is TRBJ2-5; TRBD2 matches at 7 bases. The CDR3 is 15 amino acids. The trim removed 6 bases at V and 2 bases at J, leaving 9 bases unmatched. Germline-derived CDR1 and CDR2 are MDHEN and SYDVKM. CDR3: CASRNAGEGQETQYF. CDR3 DNA sequence: TGTGCCAGCAGGAACGCGGGAGAGGGTCAAGAGACCCAGTACTTC.

This clone was recorded a few times. V and J are TRBV4-1 and TRBJ1-1, with D unresolved. The CDR3 totals 13 residues. The V gene's germline CDR1 is MGHRA and CDR2 YSYEKL. Trimming stripped 3 bases from V and 2 bases from J, with 7 bases between. CDR3 DNA sequence: TGCGCCAGCAGCCAGGGGAGCAACACTGAAGCTTTCTTT. As protein: CASSQGSNTEAFF.

CDR3 nucleotide sequence: TGTGCCAGCAGTTACGGACTTGCGATCTCCTACGAGCAGTACTTC. Protein: CASSYGLAISYEQYF. The chain couples TRBV7-2 to TRBJ2-7, with a tentative D call TRBD2 (5 bases). Trimming took 6 bases from V and 0 from J, leaving 15 bases between them. Germline V lookup: CDR1 SGHTA, CDR2 FQGNSA. This CDR3 has 15 residues.

The CDR3: CASSLVRTGFDFHGYTF. The CDR3, as DNA: TGTGCCAGCAGTTTAGTACGGACAGGGTTTGATTTCCATGGCTACACCTTC. The rearrangement links TRBV28 to TRBJ1-2; 8 bases align to TRBD1. The CDR3 has 17 residues. Germline values: CDR1 MDHEN, CDR2 SYDVKM. Trimming cost V 2 bases and J 6 bases; bases outside gene matches: 14.

The V and J genes are TRBV7-3 and TRBJ2-2; 7 bases agree with TRBD2. The V and J ends lost 4 bases and 4 bases, in that order; junction bases with no gene match: 15. This CDR3 region has 18 residues. Per germline, CDR1 SGHTA and CDR2 FQGTGA. CDR3 coding DNA: TGTGCCAGCAGCTCGATGGTGGAGGGAGGGCCGGGCACCGGGGAGCTGTTTTTT. Translating gives CASSSMVEGGPGTGELFF.

This clone has just a few counts. The V gene is TRBV19, the J gene TRBJ2-3; 7 bases line up with TRBD1. The CDR3 covers 14 residues. V shed 4 bases and J 2 bases; nucleotides not matched to a gene: 3. Per germline, CDR1 LNHDA and CDR2 SQIVND (reference sequence). The CDR3 DNA is TGTGCCAGTAGTAGAGGACAGGTCACAGATACGCAGTATTTT. It encodes CASSRGQVTDTQYF.

V gene TRBV4-3 combines with J gene TRBJ1-5; 7 bases line up with TRBD1. This CDR3 is built from 16 residues. J lost 6 bases, V lost 4 bases, and 12 bases had no gene match. The germline V gene has CDR1 LGHNA and CDR2 YSLEER. CDR3 sequence: CASSRYRDRGSQPQHF. CDR3 in DNA: TGCGCCAGCAGCCGGTACCGGGACAGAGGTAGTCAGCCCCAGCATTTT.

The rearrangement uses TRBV28 and TRBJ2-7, with 7 positions matching TRBD1. The CDR3 covers 16 residues. Germline lookup yields CDR1 MDHEN and CDR2 SYDVKM. J gave up 0 bases and V 6 bases, and 11 bases lay outside the gene matches. DNA of the CDR3: TGTGCCAGCAGAAGCCCTGGACAGGCCAGCTCCTACGAGCAGTACTTC. It specifies CASRSPGQASSYEQYF.

The chain uses TRBV19 and TRBJ2-3; 7 bases are a match to TRBD2. Germline V gene lookup returns CDR1 LNHDA and CDR2 SQIVND (reference sequence). This CDR3 spans 15 amino acids. J lost 3 bases, V lost 3 bases, and 6 bases had no gene match. The CDR3 sequence: CASSISGRGTDTQYF. CDR3 DNA sequence: TGTGCCAGTAGTATCAGCGGGCGGGGGACAGATACGCAGTATTTT.

V and J are TRBV7-2 and TRBJ2-7, with a possible D match to TRBD1 (6 bases). The V end was cut by 5 bases, the J end by 7 bases, with 21 bases between. Germline CDR1 reads SGHTA; CDR2 reads FQGNSA. The CDR3 runs to 15 residues. CDR3 nucleotide sequence: TGTGCCAGCAGCCTCGGGACACCTTTTACGTCGGAGCAGTACTTC. This translates into CASSLGTPFTSEQYF.

The rearrangement uses TRBV7-6 and TRBJ1-4, with 7 nucleotides matching TRBD1. Trimming at V came to 1 base and at J to 14 bases, leaving 7 bases not matched to a gene. Germline-derived CDR1 and CDR2 are SGHVS and FNYEAQ. This CDR3 contains 13 residues. DNA for the CDR3: TGTGCCAGCAGCTTAGATAATAGGGACAGTCTGTTTTTT. This sequence encodes CASSLDNRDSLFF.

The chain carries TRBV7-2 and TRBJ2-5; possibly TRBD2 for D (5 bases). Looked up from germline, CDR1 is SGHTA and CDR2 is FQGNSA. The CDR3 is 14 amino acids. Deletions cut 2 bases from V and 3 bases from J, with 10 bases between. The CDR3 DNA reads TGTGCCAGCAGCTTATTAGCGCGGGAAGAGACCCAGTACTTC. It yields the protein CASSLLAREETQYF. The full variable domain, completed using reference TRBV7-2 and TRBJ2-5, is GAGVSQSPSNKVTEKGKDVELRCDPISGHTALYWYRQSLGQGLEFLIYFQGNSAPDKSGLPSDRFSAERTGGSVSTLTIQRTQQEDSAVYLCASSLLAREETQYFGPGTRLLVL.

V is TRBV5-1 and J is TRBJ2-1; TRBD2 agrees at 8 bases. Germline trimming cut 4 bases from V and 4 bases from J; bases unmatched to any gene: 7. This CDR3 is built from 15 residues. The germline gives CDR1 SGHRS, CDR2 YFSETQ. The CDR3 bases are TGCGCCAGCAGCCCGCTTAGCGGGAAGTACAATGAGCAGTTCTTC. Its protein is CASSPLSGKYNEQFF.

V and J are TRBV7-9 and TRBJ1-1; 7 bases match TRBD1. Per the germline V gene, CDR1 is SEHNR and CDR2 is FQNEAQ (reference sequence). J gave up 0 bases and V 5 bases, and 9 bases lay outside the gene matches. The CDR3 runs 16 residues. The CDR3 sequence: CASSPRTGHMNTEAFF. The CDR3 coding sequence is TGTGCCAGCAGCCCTAGGACAGGACACATGAACACTGAAGCTTTCTTT.

The V gene is TRBV10-2, the J gene TRBJ2-5, with 15 bases fitting TRBD2. Trimming cost V 6 bases and J 3 bases; bases outside gene matches: 2. Looked up from germline, CDR1 is WSHSY and CDR2 is SAAADI. This CDR3 region has 15 residues. The CDR3 loop is CASRGTSGGKETQYF. The DNA for the CDR3 is TGCGCCAGCAGAGGGACTAGCGGGGGGAAAGAGACCCAGTACTTC.